This passage covers 14 T cell receptor beta chains from one sample sequenced in a study of blood T cell repertoires in COVID-19. Clones were read by immunoSEQ multiplex PCR, and TCRdb kept only the in-frame ones, dropping some. The sample lists roughly 570,000 clones; about 89% were seen once. Input material: peripheral blood. The receptors derive from a woman between 50 and 59 years old with COVID-19, enrolled during active disease.

The chain is built from TRBV30 and TRBJ1-1; TRBD1 matches 7 bases. CDR1 GTSNPN and CDR2 SVGIG come from the germline V gene (reference sequence). This CDR3 region has 13 residues. The V segment lost 0 bases and the J segment 8 bases; nucleotides outside the gene matches: 6. This chain's CDR3 is CAWSVKGAWEAFF. The CDR3, as DNA: TGTGCCTGGAGTGTAAAGGGGGCTTGGGAAGCTTTCTTT.

This CDR3 reads CASSRDRGRGEQYF. For the CDR3, the DNA is TGTGCCAGCAGCCGGGACAGGGGACGAGGCGAGCAGTACTTC. The chain joins TRBV11-2 to TRBJ2-7; 10 bases map to TRBD1. The CDR3 length is 14 residues. The junction had 7 bases not matched to a gene; V was cut back by 5 bases and J by 6 bases. Germline assignment: CDR1 SGHAT and CDR2 FQNNGV.

The chain is built from TRBV7-2 and TRBJ1-4; 9 bases fit TRBD1. Germline V CDR1 and CDR2: SGHTA, FQGNSA. The CDR3 spans 14 residues. V lost 5 bases and J lost 7; bases outside the gene matches: 5. This chain's CDR3 is CASSGGQGGEKLFF. CDR3 DNA sequence: TGTGCCAGCAGCGGGGGACAGGGTGGTGAAAAACTGTTTTTT.

The chain links TRBV18 to TRBJ1-1; tentatively, D is TRBD1 (5 bases). The CDR3 spans 14 residues. Trimming took 3 bases from V and 4 from J, leaving 12 bases between them. Per the germline V gene, CDR1 is KGHSH and CDR2 is LQKENI. CDR3 sequence: CASSPGGVSTEAFF. The CDR3 DNA follows: TGTGCCAGCTCACCCGGGGGTGTGAGCACTGAAGCTTTCTTT. The entire variable domain, with the rest obtained from reference TRBV18 and TRBJ1-1, is as follows: NAGVMQNPRHLVRRRGQEARLRCSPMKGHSHVYWYRQLPEEGLKFMVYLQKENIIDESGMPKERFSAEFPKEGPSILRIQQVVRGDSAAYFCASSPGGVSTEAFFGQGTRLTVV.

This chain connects TRBV4-1 to TRBJ2-1; 10 bases agree with TRBD1. With 4 bases clipped from V and 12 bases from J, the junction kept 12 bases outside the gene matches. The CDR3 runs to 15 residues. Germline lookup yields CDR1 MGHRA and CDR2 YSYEKL. CDR3: CASSPRDRGHRGQFF. For the CDR3, the DNA is TGCGCCAGCAGCCCCCGGGACAGGGGCCACCGGGGGCAGTTCTTC.

The chain links TRBV7-9 to TRBJ2-2; no firm D call. Per the germline V gene, CDR1 is SEHNR and CDR2 is FQNEAQ (reference sequence). There are 14 residues in the CDR3. Trimming took off 2 bases at V and 2 bases at J, with 6 bases between the two ends. CDR3 residues: CASSLLLNTGELFF. In DNA form, the CDR3 reads TGTGCCAGCAGCTTACTTCTTAACACCGGGGAGCTGTTTTTT.

V usage is TRBV30 and J usage is TRBJ1-4, with no clear D. The CDR3 has 15 amino acids. Looked up from germline, CDR1 is GTSNPN and CDR2 is SVGIG (reference sequence). V dropped 3 bases and J dropped 0 bases, with 11 bases sitting between them. The CDR3 is CAWSEYIATNEKLFF. The CDR3 DNA is TGTGCCTGGAGCGAATACATTGCAACTAATGAAAAACTGTTTTTT.

The table lists this clone with a count of one. The J gene is TRBJ2-7, the V gene TRBV5-1; TRBD1 agrees at 8 bases. Germline assignment: CDR1 SGHRS and CDR2 YFSETQ. CDR3 length: 15 amino acids. The V gene end was trimmed by 1 base and the J gene end by 6 bases; junction bases not matched to a gene: 9. The DNA for the CDR3 is TGCGCCAGCAGCTTGTTGGGGGGACAGGTGACCGAGCAGTACTTC. Translation: CASSLLGGQVTEQYF.

The V call is TRBV6-5, the J call TRBJ2-5; weak D call: TRBD1 (5 bases). Trimming shortened V by 5 bases and J by 1 base, and 8 bases separated the two germline ends. Germline V gene sequence: CDR1 MNHEY, CDR2 SVGAGI. The CDR3 is made up of 13 amino acids. CDR3 bases: TGTGCCAGCAGTAGGGGTCTCCAAGAGACCCAGTACTTC. Residues: CASSRGLQETQYF.

The chain uses TRBV5-1 and TRBJ1-2, with D possibly being TRBD1 (6 bases). Trimming cost V 0 bases and J 6 bases, with 15 bases left between them. The CDR3 loop spans 15 amino acids. Germline V gene data show CDR1 as SGHRS and CDR2 as YFSETQ. The CDR3 DNA follows: TGCGCCAGCAGCTTGGTTGTCGGGACACTTGATGGCTACACCTTC. Translated: CASSLVVGTLDGYTF.

The rearrangement uses TRBV5-1 and TRBJ2-1; 11 nucleotides agree with TRBD1. There are 16 residues in the CDR3. The V gene end was trimmed by 6 bases and the J gene end by 6 bases; junction bases not matched to a gene: 11. Germline lookup yields CDR1 SGHRS and CDR2 YFSETQ. CDR3 DNA sequence: TGCGCCAGCACCCCCCGTTGGACAGGGGGCCTCAATGAGCAGTTCTTC. Translation gives CASTPRWTGGLNEQFF. The full variable domain, rest sourced from reference TRBV5-1 and TRBJ2-1, is KAGVTQTPRYLIKTRGQQVTLSCSPISGHRSVSWYQQTPGQGLQFLFEYFSETQRNKGNFPGRFSGRQFSNSRSEMNVSTLELGDSALYLCASTPRWTGGLNEQFFGPGTRLTVL.

The rearrangement links TRBV7-6 to TRBJ2-6; D perhaps matches TRBD1 (6 bases). The length of the CDR3 is 18 residues. The V gene's germline CDR1 is SGHVS and CDR2 FNYEAQ. The V and J ends lost 4 bases and 0 bases respectively, with 16 bases between them. The CDR3 protein is CASSSSGHRSSGANVLTF. The CDR3 DNA reads as TGTGCCAGCAGCTCCTCGGGACACCGGAGCTCTGGGGCCAACGTCCTGACTTTC.

This sequence joins TRBV5-1 and TRBJ2-7; a weak D match, TRBD1 (6 bases). Germline V gene lookup returns CDR1 SGHRS and CDR2 YFSETQ. CDR3 length equals 13 residues. Trimming took 0 bases from V and 6 from J, leaving 10 bases between them. CDR3 sequence reads: CASSLDGGLEQYF. The CDR3 DNA reads TGCGCCAGCAGCTTGGATGGGGGCCTCGAGCAGTACTTC.

The V and J genes are TRBV7-2 and TRBJ2-3, with 12 positions matching TRBD2. The CDR3 totals 20 residues. The junction had 12 bases not matched to a gene; V was cut back by 0 bases and J by 2 bases. Germline V gene data show CDR1 as SGHTA and CDR2 as FQGNSA. CDR3: CASSLARSPGTSGSTDTQYF. In DNA, the CDR3 is TGTGCCAGCAGCTTAGCGCGGTCCCCCGGGACTAGCGGGTCCACAGATACGCAGTATTTT.